The source of this T cell receptor (beta chain) is a study of CD8+ T cells in alopecia areata. Study-level background: Tofacitinib administration persisted for 6 to 18 months, succeeded by 6 months off drug.

Germline lookup yields CDR1 SGHRS and CDR2 YFSETQ. V shed 3 bases, J shed 14 bases, and the junction held 10 bases outside the gene matches. The length of the CDR3 is 14 residues. Extraction and reverse transcription of RNA yielded cDNA as the sequencing template. Libraries were prepared by immunoSEQ multiplex PCR; TCRdb keeps only in-frame clonotypes and omits some of them. The table has about 210,000 clones, roughly 66% seen once. The study's findings and limits: Scalp specimens additionally yield sequences from normal skin's resident alphabeta T cells.

In this sample, this clone turned up a few times. Antigen specificity is unknown. The treatment was: oral pan-JAK inhibitor, 5-10 mg twice daily. Specimen: CD4+ T cells sorted from blood, collected at roughly week 45, from a patient treated with tofacitinib. The origin of this receptor is a human donor with alopecia areata. The V and J genes are TRBV5-1 and TRBJ2-1; 11 nucleotides match TRBD1. The CDR3 nucleotides are TGCGCCAGCAGCTCAGGACAGGGGGCGAATCGCAAGTTCTTC. It is translated as CASSSGQGANRKFF.